One sample yielded the 26 T cell receptor beta chains listed below, sequenced in a study of blood T cell repertoires in COVID-19 (dated by TCRdb to between 2020 and 2021). Receptor libraries were prepared by the immunoSEQ multiplex PCR assay. In TCRdb, the immuneACCESS table is reduced to in-frame sequences with V and J assigned. These tables do not hold every clone; where another copy was compared, an unresolved V gene accounts for under half, and the others remain unexplained. Recorded for this sample are under 200,000 clones; roughly 88% of them occurred a single time. Together, the top ten hold approximately 9.8% of the sample. Source material: peripheral blood. All receptors come from an elderly woman with acute or convalescent COVID-19.

This chain joins TRBV19 and TRBJ2-3, with D uncertain. Looked up from germline, CDR1 is LNHDA and CDR2 is SQIVND (reference sequence). Trimming removed 3 bases at V and 1 base at J, with 11 bases between. The CDR3 runs to 15 residues. This CDR3 is CASSIYLGGTDTQYF. DNA of the CDR3: TGTGCCAGTAGTATTTATTTGGGCGGCACAGATACGCAGTATTTT.

The chain links TRBV6-1 to TRBJ1-4; 7 bases are shared with TRBD1. Germline V gene sequence: CDR1 MNHNS, CDR2 SASEGT. CDR3 length equals 16 residues. With V trimmed by 2 bases and J by 5 bases, 8 bases remained unmatched. CDR3 nucleotides: TGTGCCAGCAGTGAACCACCGGGACAGATAAATGAAAAACTGTTTTTT. Protein sequence: CASSEPPGQINEKLFF.

This sequence joins TRBV5-6 and TRBJ2-5, with 7 bases matching TRBD1. The CDR3 is made up of 13 amino acids. The trim removed 4 bases at V and 9 bases at J, leaving 9 bases unmatched. The germline CDR1 and CDR2 sequences are SGHDT and YYEEEE. The DNA of the CDR3 is TGTGCCAGCAGCCTTACAGGGGCGGAGGCCCAGTACTTC. Residues: CASSLTGAEAQYF.

The gene calls are TRBV6-5 and TRBJ2-2; D is possibly TRBD1 (5 bases). Germline-derived CDR1 and CDR2 are MNHEY and SVGAGI. The V end was cut by 0 bases, the J end by 5 bases, with 7 bases between. The CDR3 contains 14 residues. In nucleotides, the CDR3 is TGTGCCAGCAGTTACTCGAGACAGACCGGGGAGCTGTTTTTT. It yields the protein CASSYSRQTGELFF.

The V and J genes are TRBV9 and TRBJ1-1; D is perhaps TRBD1 (6 bases). Trimming pared 4 bases from V and 2 bases from J, leaving 18 bases between. Germline V gene data show CDR1 as SGDLS and CDR2 as YYNGEE. CDR3 length equals 16 residues. DNA for the CDR3: TGTGCCAGCAGCCCCCGAGGGGGGGAGGGAAACACTGAAGCTTTCTTT. Amino acid sequence: CASSPRGGEGNTEAFF.

V is TRBV11-2 and J is TRBJ1-2; D unresolved. The V gene lost 3 bases and the J gene lost 8 bases, with 16 bases spanning the gap. Germline-derived CDR1 and CDR2 are SGHAT and FQNNGV. CDR3 length equals 14 residues. This CDR3 reads CASSLEGRKEGYTF. The CDR3 nucleotides read TGTGCCAGCAGCTTGGAGGGAAGGAAAGAAGGCTACACCTTC. The full variable domain, completed using reference TRBV11-2 and TRBJ1-2, is EAGVAQSPRYKIIEKRQSVAFWCNPISGHATLYWYQQILGQGPKLLIQFQNNGVVDDSQLPKDRFSAERLKGVDSTLKIQPAKLEDSAVYLCASSLEGRKEGYTFGSGTRLTVV.

This clone was seen more than once but under ten times. The chain couples TRBV7-8 to TRBJ1-5, with 8 bases matching TRBD1. Per germline, CDR1 SGHVS and CDR2 FQNEAQ. This CDR3 spans 15 amino acids. V was clipped by 5 bases and J by 2 bases; unmatched bases: 5. CDR3 in amino acids: CASSHDRGGNQPQHF. The CDR3 DNA reads as TGTGCCAGCAGCCACGACAGGGGAGGCAATCAGCCCCAGCATTTT.

J is TRBJ2-7 and V is TRBV5-4; no clear D gene. Trimming shortened V by 0 bases and J by 0 bases, and 10 bases separated the two germline ends. The CDR3 consists of 15 residues. Germline V gene sequence: CDR1 SGHNT, CDR2 YYREEE (reference sequence). CDR3 in amino acids: CASSLDPRSSYEQYF. Written as DNA, the CDR3 is TGTGCCAGCAGCTTGGACCCCCGGAGCTCCTACGAGCAGTACTTC.

V is TRBV7-8 and J is TRBJ1-1, with 12 bases aligning to TRBD1. V lost 4 bases and J lost 5; bases outside the gene matches: 8. CDR3 length: 16 amino acids. Germline values: CDR1 SGHVS, CDR2 FQNEAQ. The CDR3 DNA reads as TGTGCCAGCAGCTCAGGGACAGGGGGCGAGTATACTGAAGCTTTCTTT. Its protein product is CASSSGTGGEYTEAFF.

V and J are TRBV30 and TRBJ1-5; possibly TRBD1 for D (6 bases). This CDR3 spans 13 amino acids. The V gene's germline CDR1 is GTSNPN and CDR2 SVGIG (reference sequence). Trimming removed 0 bases at V and 5 bases at J, with 8 bases between. The CDR3 coding sequence is TGTGCCTGGAGTGTATCAGGGGATCAGCCCCAGCATTTT. It codes for CAWSVSGDQPQHF.

The chain employs TRBV19 and TRBJ2-3, with D perhaps TRBD1 (8 bases). The V end was cut by 7 bases, the J end by 0 bases, with 11 bases between. This CDR3 is 14 amino acids long. Germline CDR1 and CDR2: LNHDA and SQIVND (reference sequence). The CDR3 coding sequence is TGTGCCAGTAACAGGGGGGGGAGCACAGATACGCAGTATTTT. It yields the protein CASNRGGSTDTQYF.

This rearrangement joins TRBV19 to TRBJ1-1, with D tentatively TRBD1 (6 bases). CDR1 is LNHDA, CDR2 SQIVND, per germline (reference sequence). The germline V and J ends were trimmed by 10 bases and 4 bases, with 16 bases remaining between them. The CDR3 is 13 residues long. CDR3 region: CATQGPWGTEAFF. The CDR3 region has the DNA TGTGCCACCCAGGGGCCTTGGGGCACTGAAGCTTTCTTT.

The sample holds one count of this clone. The V and J genes are TRBV5-4 and TRBJ2-5, with 9 bases identical to TRBD1. Germline loops: CDR1 SGHNT, CDR2 YYREEE (reference sequence). The CDR3 totals 16 residues. V dropped 4 bases and J dropped 4; count of bases not matched to a gene: 11. CDR3 residues: CASSRPIQGAGETQYF. CDR3 nucleotides: TGTGCCAGCAGCCGTCCGATACAGGGGGCGGGAGAGACCCAGTACTTC.

This chain links TRBV6-5 with TRBJ2-5, with unresolved D. Trimming took 0 bases from V and 5 from J, leaving 4 bases between them. This CDR3 spans 12 amino acids. Germline V gives CDR1 MNHEY, CDR2 SVGAGI. The DNA of the CDR3 is TGTGCCAGCAGTTACTCCGGGGAGACCCAGTACTTC. This codes for CASSYSGETQYF.

This clone was recorded once. The chain recombines TRBV30 with TRBJ1-1; 8 positions match TRBD1. J gave up 7 bases and V 3 bases, and 10 bases lay outside the gene matches. CDR3 length: 14 residues. Germline V gives CDR1 GTSNPN, CDR2 SVGIG (reference sequence). DNA for the CDR3: TGTGCCTGGAGGTATACAGGGGGTCTGGGTGAAGCTTTCTTT. This encodes CAWRYTGGLGEAFF.

V and J are TRBV3-1 (or the pseudogene TRBV3-2) and TRBJ2-1; D is ambiguous. Germline V CDR1 and CDR2: LGHDT, YNNKEL (reference sequence). V was shortened by 1 base and J by 7 bases, with 8 bases between the two germline ends. The CDR3 consists of 13 residues. The CDR3 loop reads CASSQVPENEQFF. In DNA, the CDR3 is TGTGCCAGCAGCCAAGTCCCTGAGAATGAGCAGTTCTTC.

The V call is TRBV6-5, the J call TRBJ2-7; D is uncertain. Per germline, CDR1 MNHEY and CDR2 SVGAGI. With 4 bases removed from V and 4 bases from J, the gap between germline ends came to 17 bases. This CDR3 is built from 15 residues. The CDR3 is CASSSPLRSNYEQYF. The CDR3 DNA is TGTGCCAGCAGTTCCCCTCTGAGGTCCAATTACGAGCAGTACTTC.

The chain combines TRBV12-5 with TRBJ2-7, with 8 bases fitting TRBD1. The CDR3 consists of 14 residues. V dropped 5 bases and J dropped 7; count of bases not matched to a gene: 10. Looked up from germline, CDR1 is LGHNT and CDR2 is FRNRAP. The CDR3: CASGLGQGWGEQYF. The CDR3 bases are TGTGCTAGTGGTCTCGGACAGGGTTGGGGTGAGCAGTACTTC.

The genes are TRBV5-6 and TRBJ2-7, with TRBD2 matching 9 bases. The junction had 10 bases not matched to a gene; V was cut back by 4 bases and J by 5 bases. The CDR3 is 15 amino acids. Germline CDR1 and CDR2: SGHDT and YYEEEE. Here the CDR3 reads CASSPLAGGSDEQYF. In nucleotides, the CDR3 is TGTGCCAGCAGCCCGCTGGCGGGAGGGTCCGACGAGCAGTACTTC.

V usage is TRBV27 and J usage is TRBJ2-1; TRBD2 aligns across 11 bases. J gave up 9 bases and V 6 bases, and 10 bases lay outside the gene matches. The CDR3 runs to 15 residues. Germline CDR1 and CDR2: MNHEY and SMNVEV (reference sequence). CDR3 nucleotides: TGTGCCAGCAGGAGGACTAGCGGGTCGGGAGGTGAGCAGTTCTTC. It specifies CASRRTSGSGGEQFF.

This clone was detected only a few times. The J gene is TRBJ2-7, the V gene TRBV5-4; possibly TRBD1 for D (6 bases). CDR1 is SGHNT and CDR2 is YYREEE in the germline V gene (reference sequence). Trimming took off 3 bases at V and 0 bases at J, with 13 bases between the two ends. The CDR3 extends over 15 amino acids. CDR3 loop: CASSSVDRASYEQYF. The CDR3, as DNA: TGTGCCAGCAGCTCGGTGGACAGAGCCTCCTACGAGCAGTACTTC.

This rearrangement joins TRBV4-3 to TRBJ1-1; D remains ambiguous. This CDR3 is 16 amino acids long. The V end was cut by 0 bases, the J end by 0 bases, with 11 bases between. From germline, CDR1 is LGHNA and CDR2 YSLEER. CDR3 in amino acids: CASSQDSSGVNTEAFF. DNA of the CDR3: TGCGCCAGCAGCCAAGATAGTTCCGGGGTGAACACTGAAGCTTTCTTT.

The chain is built from TRBV3-1 (or the pseudogene TRBV3-2) and TRBJ2-2; D might be TRBD1 (5 bases). CDR3 size: 16 residues. V was pared by 1 base and J by 0 bases, with 9 bases between. Germline V gives CDR1 LGHDT, CDR2 YNNKEL (reference sequence). This CDR3 is CASSQGGYPNTGELFF. DNA of the CDR3: TGTGCCAGCAGCCAAGGGGGCTACCCGAACACCGGGGAGCTGTTTTTT.

V is TRBV6-6 and J is TRBJ2-7, with D possibly matching TRBD2 (7 bases). Trimming took off 10 bases at V and 2 bases at J, with 21 bases between the two ends. The CDR3 covers 15 residues. Germline V lookup: CDR1 MNHNY, CDR2 SVGAGI (reference sequence). The CDR3 spells CATLPGEGTTYEQYF. DNA for the CDR3: TGTGCCACCCTCCCGGGGGAGGGGACAACCTACGAGCAGTACTTC.

V gene TRBV7-6 combines with J gene TRBJ2-1; 8 nucleotides agree with TRBD2. CDR3 length equals 17 residues. V dropped 1 base and J dropped 4; count of bases not matched to a gene: 9. Per germline, CDR1 SGHVS and CDR2 FNYEAQ. The CDR3 nucleotides are TGTGCCAGCAGCTTAGAGGCGAGCGGGAGAAGGTACAATGAGCAGTTCTTC. This translates into CASSLEASGRRYNEQFF.

The chain is built from TRBV3-1 (or the pseudogene TRBV3-2) and TRBJ2-1, with 9 bases identical to TRBD2. This CDR3 is 16 amino acids long. The J segment lost 0 bases and the V segment lost 3 bases, leaving 3 bases of the junction unmatched. CDR1 is LGHDT, CDR2 YNNKEL, per germline (reference sequence). The CDR3 here is CASSHVAGASYNEQFF. As DNA, the CDR3 is TGTGCCAGCAGCCATGTAGCGGGAGCCTCCTACAATGAGCAGTTCTTC.